These 26 T cell receptor beta chains share one sample of origin, sequenced in a study of T cell responses to AZD1222 COVID-19 vaccine (dated by TCRdb to the early 2020s). The library was obtained by the immunoSEQ multiplex PCR assay. TCRdb limited this immuneACCESS table to in-frame rearrangements with V and J called. A share of clones is missing; checked studies link under half to unresolved V genes, and the rest is unexplained. Within this sample are 96,000 or so clones, with approximately 87% of them counted one time only. The ten biggest clones cover about a quarter of the sample. The time point label corresponds to: baseline before first vaccination. The sample here was peripheral blood, taken on day 0 of AZD1222 vaccination. The receptors derive from an adult in good health.

The rearrangement links TRBV6-5 to TRBJ1-5; TRBD1 matches at 8 bases. V lost 6 bases, J lost 6 bases, and 4 bases stayed unmatched. The CDR3 spans 13 residues. Germline CDR1 MNHEY, CDR2 SVGAGI. The CDR3 here is CASRPDRAQPQHF. CDR3 nucleotides: TGTGCCAGCAGACCGGACAGGGCTCAGCCCCAGCATTTT.

This clone was seen once. CDR3 loop: CATTGAEYQETQYF. The CDR3 DNA reads TGTGCCACCACGGGGGCAGAGTACCAAGAGACCCAGTACTTC. The V and J genes are TRBV2 and TRBJ2-5; D may match TRBD1 or TRBD2 (6 bases each). Looked up from germline, CDR1 is SNHLY and CDR2 is FYNNEI. V was pared by 10 bases and J by 0 bases, with 15 bases between. This CDR3 is 14 amino acids long.

The chain recombines TRBV28 with TRBJ1-2; D ambiguous. The germline gives CDR1 MDHEN, CDR2 SYDVKM. Trimming shortened V by 5 bases and J by 6 bases, and 7 bases separated the two germline ends. The CDR3 extends over 11 amino acids. CDR3: CASSRRDGYTF. The CDR3 bases are TGTGCCAGCAGTCGTAGAGATGGCTACACCTTC.

The chain combines TRBV2 with TRBJ2-7; D possibly corresponds to TRBD1 (5 bases). The V and J ends lost 5 bases and 3 bases respectively, with 8 bases between them. This CDR3 is 12 amino acids long. The V gene's germline CDR1 is SNHLY and CDR2 FYNNEI. The CDR3 DNA sequence: TGTGCCAGCAGTAATCAGGGCTACGAGCAGTACTTC. It encodes CASSNQGYEQYF.

This clone was seen only a few times. The CDR3 DNA follows: TGTGCCAGCAGCCAAGCGAGGGGGTCCTCCACCATATATTTT. The encoded protein is CASSQARGSSTIYF. This chain links TRBV3-1 (or the pseudogene TRBV3-2) with TRBJ1-3; perhaps TRBD1 as D (6 bases). Germline V lookup: CDR1 LGHDT, CDR2 YNNKEL (reference sequence). The V end was cut by 1 base, the J end by 9 bases, with 13 bases between. The CDR3 spans 14 residues.

This rearrangement joins TRBV2 to TRBJ1-1, with D unresolved. Trimming stripped 5 bases from V and 7 bases from J, with 8 bases between. This CDR3 is 11 amino acids long. Germline loops: CDR1 SNHLY, CDR2 FYNNEI. The CDR3 loop reads CASSSRIEAFF. The DNA of the CDR3 is TGTGCCAGCAGTAGTCGAATTGAAGCTTTCTTT.

The J gene is TRBJ1-6, the V gene TRBV2, with D uncertain. The CDR3 runs to 17 residues. V was cut by 3 bases and J by 0 bases, with 12 bases left in between. Germline CDR1 reads SNHLY; CDR2 reads FYNNEI. The CDR3 here is CASSEIGSSSYNSPLHF. In DNA form, the CDR3 reads TGTGCCAGCAGTGAGATAGGTTCGAGCTCCTATAATTCACCCCTCCACTTT. Based on the CDR3 plus reference TRBV2 and TRBJ1-6, the full variable domain is EPEVTQTPSHQVTQMGQEVILRCVPISNHLYFYWYRQILGQKVEFLVSFYNNEISEKSEIFDDQFSVERPDGSNFTLKIRSTKLEDSAMYFCASSEIGSSSYNSPLHFGNGTRLTVT.

CDR3 bases: TGCAGTGCTAGTGGGGGGTCTGGGGGCGAGCAGTACTTC. This translates into CSASGGSGGEQYF. V gene TRBV20-1 combines with J gene TRBJ2-7, with D perhaps TRBD2 (6 bases). Germline V gives CDR1 DFQATT, CDR2 SNEGSKA (reference sequence). The CDR3 spans 13 residues. V was shortened by 3 bases and J by 6 bases, with 15 bases between the two germline ends.

This rearrangement joins TRBV19 to TRBJ2-7; the D is unclear. V lost 3 bases to trimming and J lost 0 bases, with 12 bases between them. Looked up from germline, CDR1 is LNHDA and CDR2 is SQIVND (reference sequence). The CDR3 runs 15 residues. In DNA form, the CDR3 reads TGTGCCAGTAGTATTAGGAGCTGGGGCTCCTACGAGCAGTACTTC. Translating gives CASSIRSWGSYEQYF.

This clone was counted once. The chain uses TRBV2 and TRBJ2-7, with a tentative D call TRBD2 (6 bases). V gave up 8 bases and J gave up 5 bases, with 19 bases separating them. The CDR3 loop spans 14 amino acids. Germline CDR1 reads SNHLY; CDR2 reads FYNNEI. The CDR3 bases are TGTGCCAGCTCCTGGGGGGAACGCAGGGACGAGCAGTACTTC. Residues: CASSWGERRDEQYF.

V usage is TRBV6-2 or TRBV6-3 and J usage is TRBJ2-7; TRBD2 matches 14 bases. The CDR3 contains 16 residues. CDR1 and CDR2 (germline): MNHEY, SVGEGT. V gave up 5 bases and J gave up 3 bases; unmatched junction bases: 6. CDR3 DNA: TGTGCCAGCAGTAGCGCCGGGACTAGCGGGAGCTACGAGCAGTACTTC. This gives the protein CASSSAGTSGSYEQYF.

The rearrangement joins TRBV18 to TRBJ2-7, with 8 nucleotides matching TRBD1. Germline lookup yields CDR1 KGHSH and CDR2 LQKENI. The CDR3 is made up of 16 amino acids. Trimming took 1 base from V and 5 from J; bases not matched to a gene: 10. CDR3 loop: CASSPLDRDLFNEQYF. The CDR3 bases are TGTGCCAGCTCACCACTGGACAGGGATCTCTTCAACGAGCAGTACTTC.

The V gene is TRBV6-5, the J gene TRBJ2-3; 9 bases align to TRBD1. The V gene end was trimmed by 7 bases and the J gene end by 3 bases; junction bases not matched to a gene: 2. There are 13 residues in the CDR3. Germline V gene sequence: CDR1 MNHEY, CDR2 SVGAGI. The CDR3 here is CASIGTGTDTQYF. The DNA of the CDR3 is TGTGCCAGCATTGGGACAGGGACAGATACGCAGTATTTT.

The chain couples TRBV6-5 to TRBJ2-1; D possibly corresponds to TRBD2 (6 bases). This CDR3 is 15 amino acids long. Trimming took off 8 bases at V and 0 bases at J, with 14 bases between the two ends. Looked up from germline, CDR1 is MNHEY and CDR2 is SVGAGI. The CDR3 protein is CASAGGANSYNEQFF. For the CDR3, the DNA is TGTGCCAGCGCCGGCGGGGCTAACTCCTACAATGAGCAGTTCTTC.

The chain joins TRBV24-1 to TRBJ2-5, with D unresolved. With 9 bases removed from V and 0 bases from J, the gap between germline ends came to 13 bases. The CDR3 contains 14 residues. Germline V gene sequence: CDR1 KGHDR, CDR2 SFDVKD. This CDR3 reads CATSDPVHQETQYF. Written as DNA, the CDR3 is TGTGCCACCTCGGATCCTGTGCACCAAGAGACCCAGTACTTC.

J is TRBJ2-7 and V is TRBV6-6; D is unclear. The CDR3 has 11 amino acids. CDR1 is MNHNY, CDR2 SVGAGI, per germline (reference sequence). Between the trimmed V and J ends, which lost 2 bases and 6 bases, there was a span of 5 bases. CDR3 bases: TGTGCCAGCAGTTACAATTCCGAGCAGTACTTC. This translates into CASSYNSEQYF.

The chain employs TRBV6-5 and TRBJ2-3; 9 bases are shared with TRBD1. The CDR3 consists of 15 residues. Germline V gene data show CDR1 as MNHEY and CDR2 as SVGAGI. V trimming: 5 bases; J trimming: 4 bases; junction bases outside the gene matches: 7. CDR3 loop: CASSLDRGGADTQYF. The CDR3 nucleotides are TGTGCCAGCAGTCTGGACAGGGGAGGTGCAGATACGCAGTATTTT.

The chain is built from TRBV5-6 and TRBJ2-7; 7 positions match TRBD1. The germline V gene encodes CDR1 SGHDT and CDR2 YYEEEE. This CDR3 is 14 amino acids long. V dropped 0 bases and J dropped 4; count of bases not matched to a gene: 4. The CDR3 loop reads CASSLADRPYEQYF. Written as DNA, the CDR3 is TGTGCCAGCAGCTTGGCGGACAGGCCTTACGAGCAGTACTTC.

Only a few counts were recorded for this clone. The chain recombines TRBV6-4 with TRBJ1-1; TRBD1 aligns across 9 bases. With 5 bases clipped from V and 12 bases from J, the junction kept 4 bases outside the gene matches. The CDR3 is made up of 11 amino acids. CDR1 MRHNA and CDR2 SNTAGT come from the germline V gene. CDR3 loop: CASSWDRVSFF. CDR3 DNA sequence: TGTGCCAGCAGTTGGGACAGGGTATCTTTCTTT.

The chain joins TRBV2 to TRBJ2-2; TRBD2 agrees at 9 bases. J lost 2 bases, V lost 6 bases, and 4 bases had no gene match. This CDR3 contains 15 residues. Germline CDR1 reads SNHLY; CDR2 reads FYNNEI. The CDR3 coding sequence is TGTGCCAGCAGAACTCTAGCGGGAAACACCGGGGAGCTGTTTTTT. Residues: CASRTLAGNTGELFF.

The rearrangement uses TRBV6-4 and TRBJ2-7; D might be TRBD2 (5 bases). Trimming stripped 11 bases from V and 3 bases from J, with 5 bases between. Per the germline V gene, CDR1 is MRHNA and CDR2 is SNTAGT. CDR3 length equals 9 residues. The CDR3 coding sequence is TGTGCCGCGGGCTACGAGCAGTACTTC. It specifies CAAGYEQYF.

This clone has more than one count but fewer than ten. CDR3 DNA: TGTGCCAGCCGACAGGGGTCTCAGCCCCAGCATTTT. This translates into CASRQGSQPQHF. The V call is TRBV6-5, the J call TRBJ1-5; 8 positions match TRBD1. Germline CDR1 and CDR2: MNHEY and SVGAGI. Trimming cost V 8 bases and J 6 bases; bases outside gene matches: 3. The CDR3 length is 12 residues.

The genes are TRBV5-1 and TRBJ1-2, with a possible D match to TRBD1 (5 bases). With 0 bases removed from V and 7 bases from J, the gap between germline ends came to 7 bases. The CDR3 is 12 residues long. CDR1 and CDR2 from the germline V gene are SGHRS and YFSETQ. The chain's CDR3 is CASSLGTIGYTF. The CDR3 DNA reads as TGCGCCAGCAGCTTGGGGACAATTGGCTACACCTTC.

The rearrangement links TRBV5-5 to TRBJ2-5, with D perhaps matching TRBD1 or TRBD2 (5 bases each). V was pared by 0 bases and J by 4 bases, with 10 bases between. Germline V lookup: CDR1 SGHKS, CDR2 YYEKEE (reference sequence). The CDR3 is 14 amino acids. CDR3 bases: TGTGCCAGCAGCTTGGACGGGGCTCGAGAGACCCAGTACTTC. The encoded protein is CASSLDGARETQYF.

CDR3 sequence (DNA): TGTGCCAGCAGTTTGGGGTGGGTCTACGAGCAGTACTTC. It translates to CASSLGWVYEQYF. V usage is TRBV28 and J usage is TRBJ2-7; D is ambiguous. Trimming took 3 bases from V and 3 from J, leaving 9 bases between them. From germline, CDR1 is MDHEN and CDR2 SYDVKM. The CDR3 length is 13 residues.

CDR3 in DNA: TGTGCCACATCCAAGGGCGGACCCTCTGGGGCCAACGTCCTGACTTTC. Its protein product is CATSKGGPSGANVLTF. This rearrangement joins TRBV11-2 to TRBJ2-6; no clear D. The CDR3 totals 16 residues. Germline-derived CDR1 and CDR2 are SGHAT and FQNNGV. V was trimmed by 10 bases and J by 0 bases, leaving 16 bases between them.